This T cell receptor (beta chain) was sequenced for a study of OX40 agonist ivuxolimab in advanced cancers. The table came from immunoSEQ multiplex PCR; TCRdb's copy has only in-frame clones and leaves some out. The sample lists roughly 80,000 clones, 85% occurring once. The CDR3 is made up of 14 amino acids. Looked up from germline, CDR1 is SGHRS and CDR2 is YFSETQ. The V end was cut by 2 bases, the J end by 1 base, with 9 bases between. The TCR originated in an adult with an advanced solid tumor such as melanoma, head and neck, liver or kidney cancer. V and J are TRBV5-1 and TRBJ1-2; D is uncertain. Sequenced here: CD4+ or CD8+ T cells sorted from blood, sampled in a trial of the OX40 agonist ivuxolimab. CDR3 protein: CASSFGGNNYGYTF. CDR3 DNA: TGCGCCAGCAGCTTCGGTGGGAATAACTATGGCTACACCTTC.